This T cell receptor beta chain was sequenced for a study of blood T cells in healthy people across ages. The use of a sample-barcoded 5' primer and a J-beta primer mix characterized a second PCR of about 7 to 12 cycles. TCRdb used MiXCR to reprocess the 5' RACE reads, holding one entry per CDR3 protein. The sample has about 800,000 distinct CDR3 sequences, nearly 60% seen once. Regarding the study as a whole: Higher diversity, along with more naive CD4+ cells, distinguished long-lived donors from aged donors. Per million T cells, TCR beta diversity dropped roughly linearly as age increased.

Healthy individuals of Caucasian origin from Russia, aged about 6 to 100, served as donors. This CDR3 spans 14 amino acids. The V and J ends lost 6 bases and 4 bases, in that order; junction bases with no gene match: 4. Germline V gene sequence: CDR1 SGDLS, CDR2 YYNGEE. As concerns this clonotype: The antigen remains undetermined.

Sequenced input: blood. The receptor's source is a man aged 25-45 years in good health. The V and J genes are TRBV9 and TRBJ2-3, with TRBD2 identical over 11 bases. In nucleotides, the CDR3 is TGTGCCAGCACCCCTAGCGGGGGGTCAGATACGCAGTATTTT. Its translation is CASTPSGGSDTQYF.